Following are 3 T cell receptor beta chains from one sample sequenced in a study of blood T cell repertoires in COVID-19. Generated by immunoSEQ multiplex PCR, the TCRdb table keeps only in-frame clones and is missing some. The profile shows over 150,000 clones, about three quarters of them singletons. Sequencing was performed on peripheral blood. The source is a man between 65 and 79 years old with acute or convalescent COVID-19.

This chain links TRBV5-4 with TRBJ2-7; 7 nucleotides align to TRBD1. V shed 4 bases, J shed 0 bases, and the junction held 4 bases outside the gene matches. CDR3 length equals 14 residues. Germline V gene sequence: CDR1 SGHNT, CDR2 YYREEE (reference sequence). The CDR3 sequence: CASSRTGLSYEQYF. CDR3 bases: TGTGCCAGCAGCCGGACAGGACTCTCCTACGAGCAGTACTTC.

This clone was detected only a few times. In nucleotides, the CDR3 is TGTGCCAGCAGCTTAGGGACACGACAGGTTGCTGAAGCTTTCTTT. Its translation: CASSLGTRQVAEAFF. This chain joins TRBV7-9 and TRBJ1-1, with D tentatively TRBD1 (6 bases). From germline, CDR1 is SEHNR and CDR2 FQNEAQ (reference sequence). Trimming stripped 1 base from V and 6 bases from J, with 15 bases between. There are 15 residues in the CDR3.

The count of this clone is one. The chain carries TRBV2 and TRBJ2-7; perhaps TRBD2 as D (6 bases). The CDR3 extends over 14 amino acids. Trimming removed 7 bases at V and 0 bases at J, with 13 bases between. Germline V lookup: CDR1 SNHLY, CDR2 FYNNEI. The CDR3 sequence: CASKASVSSYEQYF. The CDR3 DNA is TGTGCCAGCAAGGCTAGCGTGAGCTCCTACGAGCAGTACTTC.